These 32 T cell receptor beta chains were all obtained from the same sample, sequenced in a study of T cell responses to AZD1222 COVID-19 vaccine. The repertoire was sequenced with immunoSEQ multiplex PCR; TCRdb's copy has only in-frame clones and lacks some. The profile shows around 150,000 clones, 80% to 95% of them singletons. The material sequenced was peripheral blood, taken on day 0 of AZD1222 vaccination. The receptors derive from an adult in good health.

This chain uses TRBV5-1 with TRBJ2-3, with 15 bases that match TRBD2. The CDR3 runs to 15 residues. CDR1 is SGHRS and CDR2 is YFSETQ in the germline V gene. V was pared by 4 bases and J by 10 bases, with 7 bases of the junction left unmatched. In DNA, the CDR3 is TGCGCCAGCAGCCGGACTAGCGGGAGGGCCGAGGCGCAGTATTTT. Protein sequence: CASSRTSGRAEAQYF.

The chain couples TRBV7-8 to TRBJ1-1, with TRBD1 as a possible D gene (5 bases). Germline assignment: CDR1 SGHVS and CDR2 FQNEAQ. This CDR3 comprises 15 residues. Deletions cut 2 bases from V and 1 base from J, with 11 bases between. The CDR3 sequence is CASSLRGLGNTEAFF. The DNA of the CDR3 is TGTGCCAGCAGCTTACGGGGGTTGGGGAACACTGAAGCTTTCTTT.

J is TRBJ1-1 and V is TRBV7-8; D is ambiguous. This CDR3 has 14 residues. V was cut by 2 bases and J by 1 base, with 8 bases left in between. The germline gives CDR1 SGHVS, CDR2 FQNEAQ. The CDR3 here is CASSLRAGNTEAFF. The CDR3, as DNA: TGTGCCAGCAGCTTAAGGGCAGGGAACACTGAAGCTTTCTTT.

V and J are TRBV18 and TRBJ2-7; D perhaps matches TRBD1 (5 bases). Germline values: CDR1 KGHSH, CDR2 LQKENI. The CDR3 is made up of 14 amino acids. Trimming left V 3 bases short and J 0 bases short, with 9 bases between. CDR3 DNA: TGTGCCAGCTCACCTGACAGTGCCTCCTACGAGCAGTACTTC. It encodes CASSPDSASYEQYF. Full variable domain (rest looked up from reference TRBV18 and TRBJ2-7): NAGVMQNPRHLVRRRGQEARLRCSPMKGHSHVYWYRQLPEEGLKFMVYLQKENIIDESGMPKERFSAEFPKEGPSILRIQQVVRGDSAAYFCASSPDSASYEQYFGPGTRLTVT.

This clone came up once. The gene calls are TRBV28 and TRBJ1-6; perhaps TRBD1 as D (5 bases). The V end lost 7 bases, the J end lost 0 bases, and 19 bases lay between the germline ends. The CDR3 has 18 residues. Germline V gives CDR1 MDHEN, CDR2 SYDVKM. The CDR3 is CASIEEGTASSYNSPLHF. CDR3 coding DNA: TGTGCCAGCATCGAGGAGGGGACCGCCAGCTCCTATAATTCACCCCTCCACTTT.

The CDR3 reads CASSMSRVTEAFF. CDR3 coding DNA: TGTGCCAGTAGTATGTCCAGGGTCACTGAAGCTTTCTTT. This chain uses TRBV19 with TRBJ1-1, with D possibly matching TRBD1 (5 bases). Germline V CDR1 and CDR2: LNHDA, SQIVND (reference sequence). The CDR3 loop spans 13 amino acids. The V gene lost 3 bases and the J gene lost 4 bases, with 9 bases spanning the gap. The full variable domain, rest sourced from reference TRBV19 and TRBJ1-1, is DGGITQSPKYLFRKEGQNVTLSCEQNLNHDAMYWYRQDPGQGLRLIYYSQIVNDFQKGDIAEGYSVSREKKESFPLTVTSAQKNPTAFYLCASSMSRVTEAFFGQGTRLTVV.

V is TRBV28 and J is TRBJ1-1; D not resolved. CDR1 MDHEN and CDR2 SYDVKM come from the germline V gene. The CDR3 runs 15 residues. Trimming pared 2 bases from V and 3 bases from J, leaving 13 bases between. This chain's CDR3 is CASSLVVSRDTEAFF. The CDR3 coding sequence is TGTGCCAGCAGTTTAGTCGTAAGCCGGGACACTGAAGCTTTCTTT.

This chain joins TRBV11-2 and TRBJ1-1; no reliable D call. This CDR3 contains 10 residues. Germline CDR1 reads SGHAT; CDR2 reads FQNNGV. Deletions cut 3 bases from V and 4 bases from J, with 0 bases between. The CDR3 sequence: CASSFTEAFF. Here the CDR3 DNA reads TGTGCCAGCAGCTTCACTGAAGCTTTCTTT.

This chain joins TRBV30 and TRBJ2-7; 11 nucleotides agree with TRBD1. CDR1 and CDR2 (germline): GTSNPN, SVGIG (reference sequence). Trimming cost V 1 base and J 6 bases; bases outside gene matches: 2. The CDR3 covers 13 residues. This CDR3 reads CAWSEGTGGEQYF. The DNA for the CDR3 is TGTGCCTGGAGTGAAGGGACAGGGGGCGAGCAGTACTTC. The complete variable domain, with remaining parts taken from reference TRBV30 and TRBJ2-7, reads SQTIHQWPATLVQPVGSPLSLECTVEGTSNPNLYWYRQAAGRGLQLLFYSVGIGQISSEVPQNLSASRPQDRQFILSSKKLLLSDSGFYLCAWSEGTGGEQYFGPGTRLTVT.

The genes are TRBV6-5 and TRBJ1-1, with 8 nucleotides matching TRBD1. The CDR3 is 15 amino acids. Trimming removed 0 bases from V and 3 bases from J; junction bases left unmatched: 3. Per the germline V gene, CDR1 is MNHEY and CDR2 is SVGAGI. The CDR3 reads CASSYSPGGHTEAFF. In nucleotides, the CDR3 is TGTGCCAGCAGTTACTCACCAGGGGGCCACACTGAAGCTTTCTTT.

The chain employs TRBV5-1 and TRBJ2-1; possibly TRBD1 or TRBD2 for D (5 bases each). Germline CDR1 is SGHRS and CDR2 is YFSETQ. CDR3 size: 14 residues. V lost 5 bases to trimming and J lost 2 bases, with 11 bases between them. In DNA, the CDR3 is TGCGCCAGCAGGGGGGACGATGCCTACAATGAGCAGTTCTTC. Its protein product is CASRGDDAYNEQFF.

The chain has TRBV18 and TRBJ2-1; tentatively, D is TRBD2 (6 bases). This CDR3 region has 12 residues. V was clipped by 6 bases and J by 13 bases, with 16 bases between them. CDR1 and CDR2 from the germline V gene are KGHSH and LQKENI. The CDR3 protein is CASSNRDLLQFF. For the CDR3, the DNA is TGTGCCAGCTCGAACCGGGACTTGCTTCAGTTCTTC. The whole variable domain, filled in from reference TRBV18 and TRBJ2-1, reads NAGVMQNPRHLVRRRGQEARLRCSPMKGHSHVYWYRQLPEEGLKFMVYLQKENIIDESGMPKERFSAEFPKEGPSILRIQQVVRGDSAAYFCASSNRDLLQFFGPGTRLTVL.

This chain uses TRBV28 with TRBJ1-5, with D uncertain. The V gene lost 5 bases and the J gene lost 2 bases, with 10 bases spanning the gap. The length of the CDR3 is 14 residues. Germline CDR1 and CDR2: MDHEN and SYDVKM. CDR3 in DNA: TGTGCCAGCAGTCCTTTTAGGGGCAATCAGCCCCAGCATTTT. Encoded protein: CASSPFRGNQPQHF.

The V gene is TRBV5-6, the J gene TRBJ2-7; no definite D call. In germline, CDR1 is SGHDT, CDR2 YYEEEE. The CDR3 is made up of 11 amino acids. The ends were cut back, 3 bases at V and 4 bases at J, with 5 bases in the middle. CDR3 region: CASSSIYEQYF. CDR3 bases: TGTGCCAGCAGCTCGATTTACGAGCAGTACTTC.

The chain recombines TRBV6-2 or TRBV6-3 with TRBJ2-3; the match to TRBD1 covers 12 bases. V dropped 6 bases and J dropped 2; count of bases not matched to a gene: 6. This CDR3 spans 16 amino acids. Germline-derived CDR1 and CDR2 are MNHEY and SVGEGT. This chain's CDR3 is CASSPRDRGPTDTQYF. The CDR3 DNA follows: TGTGCCAGCAGCCCCCGGGACAGGGGGCCCACAGATACGCAGTATTTT.

The gene calls are TRBV30 and TRBJ1-2; D remains ambiguous. Trimming took off 0 bases at V and 2 bases at J, with 16 bases between the two ends. The CDR3 runs 16 residues. Per the germline V gene, CDR1 is GTSNPN and CDR2 is SVGIG (reference sequence). This CDR3 reads CAWSVLWHLGNYGYTF. Here the CDR3 DNA reads TGTGCCTGGAGTGTACTGTGGCATCTGGGGAACTATGGCTACACCTTC.

This clone turned up a few times. This chain uses TRBV6-4 with TRBJ1-4; D possibly corresponds to TRBD1 (5 bases). The CDR3 sequence is 14 residues long. Per the germline V gene, CDR1 is MRHNA and CDR2 is SNTAGT. Trimming cost V 6 bases and J 5 bases, with 13 bases left between them. The DNA for the CDR3 is TGTGCCAGCAGGGGACTCCACTTAAATGAAAAACTGTTTTTT. Its protein is CASRGLHLNEKLFF.

This clone occurred once. The chain is built from TRBV5-4 and TRBJ1-1; D is unresolved. Germline V CDR1 and CDR2: SGHNT, YYREEE (reference sequence). This CDR3 has 15 amino acids. Trimming took off 0 bases at V and 5 bases at J, with 14 bases between the two ends. CDR3 residues: CASSLDRVTITEAFF. The CDR3 DNA follows: TGTGCCAGCAGCTTGGATCGGGTAACAATAACTGAAGCTTTCTTT. The full variable domain, in which reference TRBV5-4 and TRBJ1-1 provide the parts outside the CDR3, is ETGVTQSPTHLIKTRGQQVTLRCSSQSGHNTVSWYQQALGQGPQFIFQYYREEENGRGNFPPRFSGLQFPNYSSELNVNALELDDSALYLCASSLDRVTITEAFFGQGTRLTVV.

The V call is TRBV5-1, the J call TRBJ1-1; possibly TRBD1 for D (5 bases). Germline V CDR1 and CDR2: SGHRS, YFSETQ. The CDR3 contains 15 residues. V was clipped by 0 bases and J by 0 bases, with 9 bases between them. DNA of the CDR3: TGCGCCAGCAGCTTGGGGCAGGGAATGAACACTGAAGCTTTCTTT. Its protein is CASSLGQGMNTEAFF.

The V and J genes are TRBV19 and TRBJ1-5; no definite D call. V lost 3 bases, J lost 0 bases, and 9 bases lay in between. The CDR3 loop spans 15 amino acids. Germline assignment: CDR1 LNHDA and CDR2 SQIVND (reference sequence). CDR3 loop: CASSIRHYSNQPQHF. CDR3 DNA: TGTGCCAGTAGTATCCGACACTATAGCAATCAGCCCCAGCATTTT.

The V and J genes are TRBV19 and TRBJ1-4; 9 bases are shared with TRBD1. CDR1 LNHDA and CDR2 SQIVND come from the germline V gene (reference sequence). J gave up 2 bases and V 0 bases, and 1 base lay outside the gene matches. The CDR3 loop spans 16 amino acids. CDR3 bases: TGTGCCAGTAGTATAGAAGGGACAGGGACTAATGAAAAACTGTTTTTT. Protein sequence: CASSIEGTGTNEKLFF. Using reference TRBV19 and TRBJ1-4 for the parts outside the CDR3, the full variable domain is DGGITQSPKYLFRKEGQNVTLSCEQNLNHDAMYWYRQDPGQGLRLIYYSQIVNDFQKGDIAEGYSVSREKKESFPLTVTSAQKNPTAFYLCASSIEGTGTNEKLFFGSGTQLSVL.

The chain couples TRBV4-1 to TRBJ2-3; D remains unclear. Germline assignment: CDR1 MGHRA and CDR2 YSYEKL. Trimming left V 0 bases short and J 5 bases short, with 6 bases between. The CDR3 contains 13 residues. The CDR3 region has the DNA TGCGCCAGCAGCCAAGATCTAGGAGATACGCAGTATTTT. Amino acids: CASSQDLGDTQYF.

This chain uses TRBV6-4 with TRBJ1-2; 10 bases agree with TRBD1. V gave up 0 bases and J gave up 8 bases; unmatched junction bases: 6. This CDR3 has 15 amino acids. Germline assignment: CDR1 MRHNA and CDR2 SNTAGT. CDR3 in amino acids: CASSDSGQGTGGYTF. As DNA, the CDR3 is TGTGCCAGCAGTGACTCGGGACAGGGGACGGGGGGCTACACCTTC.

V usage is TRBV19 and J usage is TRBJ1-5; 7 bases are a match to TRBD1. This CDR3 comprises 20 residues. In germline, CDR1 is LNHDA, CDR2 SQIVND (reference sequence). V lost 6 bases and J lost 4; bases outside the gene matches: 24. CDR3 amino acids: CASRGAGGADRTGTNQPQHF. In DNA, the CDR3 is TGTGCCAGTAGGGGGGCCGGCGGGGCGGACAGGACGGGGACTAATCAGCCCCAGCATTTT.

The chain couples TRBV7-2 to TRBJ1-2; TRBD1 agrees at 8 bases. CDR1 SGHTA and CDR2 FQGNSA come from the germline V gene. The trim removed 6 bases at V and 8 bases at J, leaving 8 bases unmatched. The CDR3 runs 13 residues. CDR3 region: CASRPDRGGGYTF. CDR3 nucleotide sequence: TGTGCCAGCAGACCTGACAGGGGCGGAGGCTACACCTTC.

This chain uses TRBV7-2 with TRBJ1-1; D perhaps matches TRBD1 (5 bases). V gave up 1 base and J gave up 4 bases, with 13 bases separating them. CDR1 is SGHTA, CDR2 FQGNSA, per germline. The length of the CDR3 is 15 residues. The CDR3 nucleotides are TGTGCCAGCAGCTTAGATGGGAGGGGTAGCACTGAAGCTTTCTTT. It encodes CASSLDGRGSTEAFF.

This clone showed up just a few times. The sample carries other DNA sequences with the same CDR3. The CDR3 protein is CAGTGWGTRVDEQYF. CDR3 in DNA: TGTGCCGGGACAGGGTGGGGGACTAGGGTGGACGAGCAGTACTTC. The rearrangement links TRBV30 to TRBJ2-7; tentative D call: TRBD1 (9 bases). The CDR3 is 15 amino acids. Trimming pared 8 bases from V and 5 bases from J, leaving 25 bases between. Per the germline V gene, CDR1 is GTSNPN and CDR2 is SVGIG (reference sequence).

The chain is built from TRBV10-1 and TRBJ2-5, with 11 bases identical to TRBD1. The J segment lost 5 bases and the V segment lost 2 bases, leaving 4 bases of the junction unmatched. Looked up from germline, CDR1 is WNHNN and CDR2 is SYGVQD (reference sequence). There are 15 residues in the CDR3. The CDR3 protein is CASSEVDRGRETQYF. The CDR3 coding sequence is TGCGCCAGCAGTGAGGTGGACAGGGGGCGTGAGACCCAGTACTTC.

The chain uses TRBV7-8 and TRBJ1-5, with TRBD1 identical over 8 bases. The CDR3 is 17 residues long. CDR1 is SGHVS and CDR2 is FQNEAQ in the germline V gene. V shed 7 bases, J shed 2 bases, and the junction held 13 bases outside the gene matches. The CDR3 loop is CASTLGQGAGGNQPQHF. The CDR3 DNA reads TGTGCCAGCACCCTAGGGCAGGGGGCTGGTGGCAATCAGCCCCAGCATTTT.

The chain uses TRBV10-3 and TRBJ2-3; 10 bases line up with TRBD2. In germline, CDR1 is ENHRY, CDR2 SYGVKD. J lost 1 base, V lost 5 bases, and 0 bases had no gene match. The CDR3 loop spans 14 amino acids. In nucleotides, the CDR3 is TGTGCCATCAGTAGCGGGAGGGGCACAGATACGCAGTATTTT. This translates into CAISSGRGTDTQYF.

This chain joins TRBV5-4 and TRBJ1-2; tentative D call: TRBD1 (6 bases). V gave up 4 bases and J gave up 6 bases, with 16 bases separating them. CDR1 SGHNT and CDR2 YYREEE come from the germline V gene (reference sequence). This CDR3 spans 14 amino acids. DNA of the CDR3: TGTGCCAGCAGCCAGACGACGGGGGCGGATGGCTACACCTTC. As protein: CASSQTTGADGYTF.

The gene calls are TRBV18 and TRBJ1-1; 7 nucleotides line up with TRBD1. From germline, CDR1 is KGHSH and CDR2 LQKENI. Unmatched junction bases numbered 5, after V lost 0 bases and J lost 7 bases. This CDR3 comprises 14 residues. The CDR3 spells CASSPPRDRVEAFF. The CDR3 DNA reads as TGTGCCAGCTCACCACCCCGGGACAGAGTTGAAGCTTTCTTT. The whole variable domain, remainder taken from reference TRBV18 and TRBJ1-1, is NAGVMQNPRHLVRRRGQEARLRCSPMKGHSHVYWYRQLPEEGLKFMVYLQKENIIDESGMPKERFSAEFPKEGPSILRIQQVVRGDSAAYFCASSPPRDRVEAFFGQGTRLTVV.